The clone carrying this TCR beta chain appeared a single time. This entry comes from a study of blood T cells in healthy people across ages. This CDR3 has 15 amino acids. J gave up 10 bases and V 4 bases, and 9 bases lay outside the gene matches. The germline V gene has CDR1 SGHRS and CDR2 YFSETQ. A sample-barcoded 5' primer and a J-beta primer mix were used in a second PCR of about 6 to 12 cycles. Carrying 12 random nucleotides, a template-switch adaptor labeled each individual cDNA molecule. Every individual sample yielded 2.5 million or more paired-end reads (each containing CDR3). TCRdb fed the 5' RACE reads into MiXCR, producing one record per CDR3 protein. The sample carries approximately 810,000 distinct CDR3 sequences, 29% recorded once.

J is TRBJ2-1 and V is TRBV5-1; 12 positions match TRBD2. Material for sequencing was blood. This TCR was sampled from a woman older than 75 in good health. The CDR3 loop is CASSRLAGVLREQFF. CDR3 DNA: TGCGCCAGCAGCCGACTAGCGGGGGTACTTCGAGAGCAGTTCTTC.